This T cell receptor (beta chain) was retrieved from a study of blood T cell repertoires in COVID-19. In the study overall: Samples came from the United States, Italy and Spain, spanning acute and convalescent COVID-19. T cells, B-cell-depleted T cells, or PBMCs supplied cDNA or gDNA.

The CDR3 has 13 residues. Trimming stripped 2 bases from V and 6 bases from J, with 8 bases between. Germline CDR1 reads MNHEY; CDR2 reads SMNVEV (reference sequence). In the original workflow: Researchers report that nucleated cell counts were estimated from reference gene primer amplification. Generated by immunoSEQ multiplex PCR, the TCRdb table keeps only in-frame clones and is missing some. V and J calls and clone size are as listed in that table; D and trimming were resolved from the DNA. The sample records about 70,000 clones, over 75% being singletons. The sequenced sample consisted of peripheral blood. The receptor's source is a woman aged 18 to 35 with acute or convalescent COVID-19. The chain couples TRBV27 to TRBJ1-5; D perhaps matches TRBD1 (5 bases). Written as DNA, the CDR3 is TGTGCCAGCAGTTTAGGGGGGGGTCAGCCCCAGCATTTT. Its translation: CASSLGGGQPQHF.